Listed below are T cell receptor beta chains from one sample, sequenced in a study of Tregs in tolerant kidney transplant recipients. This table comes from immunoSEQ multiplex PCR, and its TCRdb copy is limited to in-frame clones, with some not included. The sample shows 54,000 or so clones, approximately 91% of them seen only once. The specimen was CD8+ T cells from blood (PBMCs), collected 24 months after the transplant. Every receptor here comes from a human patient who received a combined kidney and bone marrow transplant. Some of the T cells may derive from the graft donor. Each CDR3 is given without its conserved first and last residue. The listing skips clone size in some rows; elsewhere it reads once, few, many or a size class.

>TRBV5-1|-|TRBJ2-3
ASSPGQGADTQY
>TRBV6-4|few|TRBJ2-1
ASSAGLEDNEQF
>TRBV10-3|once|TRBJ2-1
AIREGLAGEQF
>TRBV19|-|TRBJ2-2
ASISGDTGELF
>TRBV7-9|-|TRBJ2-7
ASSNSPGDSSSYEQY
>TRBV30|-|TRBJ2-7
AWSFGQSYEQY
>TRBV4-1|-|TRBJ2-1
ASSQVPGQASQF
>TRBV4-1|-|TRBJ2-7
ASSHTTGTGEGEQY
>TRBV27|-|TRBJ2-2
ASSPGRASGELF
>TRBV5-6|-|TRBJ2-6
ASSFLYFSRGPGANVLT
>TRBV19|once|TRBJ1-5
VSGGGGQPQH
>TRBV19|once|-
ASSIGTGTYEQY
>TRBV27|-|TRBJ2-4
ASSFGKNIQY
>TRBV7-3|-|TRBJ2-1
ASEGLAENEQF
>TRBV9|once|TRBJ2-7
ASSVAAGVGYEQY
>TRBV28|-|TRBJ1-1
AITSILEAGVNTEAF
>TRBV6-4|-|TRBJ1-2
ASSDFGGRERNGYT
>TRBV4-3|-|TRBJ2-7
ASSQDAGQSYEQY
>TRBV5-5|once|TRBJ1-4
ASSWGLINEKLF
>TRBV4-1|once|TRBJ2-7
ASSPIPGEGNEQY
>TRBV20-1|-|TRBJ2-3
SALEHTQY
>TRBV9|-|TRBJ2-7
ASSATGTGAYEQY
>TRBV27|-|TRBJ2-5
ASSNQGVETQY
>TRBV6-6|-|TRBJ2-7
ASSSPTYEQY
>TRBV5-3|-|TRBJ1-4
ARSLERQANEKLF
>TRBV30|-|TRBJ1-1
AWSVRGGEAF
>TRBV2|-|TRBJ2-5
ASSETGYRETQY
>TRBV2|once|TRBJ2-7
ASRDLRGYEQY
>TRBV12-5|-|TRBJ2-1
ASGLYGDSYNEQF
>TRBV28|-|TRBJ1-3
ASKQGTPGNTIY
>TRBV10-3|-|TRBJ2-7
AITQGNEQY
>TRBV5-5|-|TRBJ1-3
ASSLGTGSSGNTIY